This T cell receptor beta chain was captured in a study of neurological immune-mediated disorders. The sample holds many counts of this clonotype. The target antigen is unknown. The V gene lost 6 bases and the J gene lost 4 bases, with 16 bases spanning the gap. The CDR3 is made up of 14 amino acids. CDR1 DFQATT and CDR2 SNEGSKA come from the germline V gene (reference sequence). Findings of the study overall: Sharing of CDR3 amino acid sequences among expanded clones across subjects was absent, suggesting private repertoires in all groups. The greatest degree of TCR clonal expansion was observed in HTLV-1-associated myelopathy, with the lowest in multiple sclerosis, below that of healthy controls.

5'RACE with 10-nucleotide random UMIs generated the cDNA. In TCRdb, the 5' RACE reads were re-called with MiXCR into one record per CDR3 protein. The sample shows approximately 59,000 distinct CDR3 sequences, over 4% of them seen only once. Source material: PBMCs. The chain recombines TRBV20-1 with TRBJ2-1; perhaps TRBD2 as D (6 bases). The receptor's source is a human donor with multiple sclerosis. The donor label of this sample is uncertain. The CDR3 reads CSAGDPGLYNEQFF. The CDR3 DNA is TGCAGTGCGGGTGATCCGGGACTTTACAATGAGCAGTTCTTC.